The present entry profiles one T cell receptor (beta chain) with its context. Its target antigen remains unknown. Nothing much larger sits one base from this clone, and base qualities are not available. This record belongs to a study of blood T cell repertoires in COVID-19 (dated by TCRdb to about 2020). Study-level background: Recovered participants in ImmuneRACE Cohort 3 were defined as having two consecutive negative NP/OP PCR tests, clearance from a healthcare professional, or resolution of symptoms. Samples from collaborators originated in the United States, Italy and Spain and spanned both the acute and convalescent phases of COVID-19. Samples came from the ongoing ImmuneRACE study (first 160 participants) plus 1,254 subjects from 6 global collaborators. The prospective study material was composed of cDNA or gDNA derived from T cells, B-cell-depleted T cells, or PBMCs. Nearly every sample came with metadata listing a de-identified subject ID, COVID-19 status, age in years and sex. Deeply sampled blood TCRbeta repertoires from subjects exposed to, actively infected with, or recovered from COVID-19 were included in the dataset. Where available, HLA class I and class II types were obtained from metadata supplied by the sample provider rather than from assay-based typing. A freely available public database, intended as a resource for researchers studying the immune response to SARS-CoV-2, is where the repertoires were released. Study-wide conclusions, independent of this receptor: Clinical and demographic metadata were provided uncurated, with the amount varying by source and participant.

Enrolling through a virtual design, the prospective study's participants ranged in age from roughly 18 to 100 years and lived across 20 to 25 United States geographic areas. In the prospective study, participants were assigned to cohorts based on the clinical history participants reported in a screening survey and a study questionnaire. In the prospective study, mobile phlebotomists collected whole blood, serum and a nasopharyngeal or oropharyngeal swab from each participant. Additional blood draws and questionnaires over an approximately 2-month period could optionally be provided by prospective study participants. Before DNA extraction, prospective study blood samples were shipped either frozen or at room temperature. The CDR3 starts with the cysteine, ends with the phenylalanine, and has 13 residues. Only the CDR3 region is kept as DNA, spanning 39 bases read in frame from base 1. V gives up 2 bases and J gives up 5 bases, and the segment between their germline ends measures 10 bases. The germline V gene (reference sequence) sets CDR1 to MNHEY and CDR2 to SMNVEV.

The immunoSEQ Assay, a bias-controlled multiplex PCR, was used to amplify TCRbeta CDR3 regions from genomic DNA. The study's processing was this. Nucleated cell counts per sample were estimated from amplification of reference gene primers within the assay. To quantify the absolute abundance of each unique TCRbeta CDR3 rearrangement, sequence reads were collapsed and filtered. For each sample, productive Simpson clonality was calculated as the square root of Simpson's diversity index across productive rearrangements. The table comes from immuneACCESS by way of TCRdb, which keeps in-frame sequences with V and J called. Part of the clones is missing from these tables; in studies checked, under half for an unresolved V gene and the rest for unknown reasons. The DNA gave D and trimming, while V, J and clone size come from that table. Present in this sample are approximately 250,000 clones, more than 75% of which were seen just once. The ten largest clones take up around 2% of the sample.

The sequencing sample was made of PBMCs or T cells enriched from blood (not recorded which). Rearrangement joined TRBV27 to TRBJ2-7; a confident D gene designation cannot be given. This clonotype was sampled from a woman between 55 and 75 years old in a cohort exposed to, infected with or recovered from COVID-19 (not recorded which). The DNA sequence reads TGTGCCAGCAGTTTACGCCCTACGGACGAGCAGTACTTC. Translation gives CASSLRPTDEQYF.